These T cell receptor beta chains were read from a single sample in a study of PD-L1 blockade in urothelial cancer. The method was immunoSEQ multiplex PCR; TCRdb's version includes in-frame clones alone and lacks a portion of them. The profile shows about 130,000 clones, 86% of them singletons. The material was PBMCs, obtained around atezolizumab (anti-PD-L1) treatment. Receptors were obtained from a man aged 50-59 years with urothelial cancer. Both conserved end residues are part of each CDR3. D genes are given only for firm matches. Size tells how often a clone was seen (once, few, many) or the class of an expanded clone, and some rows leave it out.

d_call | j_call | clone_size | v_call | cdr3_nt | cdr3_aa
- | TRBJ1-5 | - | TRBV27 | TGTGCCAGCAGTTCTATCAATCAGCCCCAGCATTTT | CASSSINQPQHF
TRBD1 | TRBJ2-7 | - | TRBV5-1 | TGCGCCAGCAGCTTTGGACAGGGACGGGTTGAGCAGTACTTC | CASSFGQGRVEQYF
- | TRBJ1-1 | - | TRBV18 | TGTGCCAGCTCGCGGGGTGCGAACACTGAAGCTTTCTTT | CASSRGANTEAFF
TRBD1 | TRBJ2-7 | - | TRBV28 | TGTGCCAGCAGTTCGGTCGGGACAGGGGTGGCCGAGCAGTACTTC | CASSSVGTGVAEQYF
- | TRBJ1-2 | - | TRBV6-5 | TGTGCCAGCAGACGACAGAGGCTGGGTGGCTACACCTTC | CASRRQRLGGYTF
TRBD1 | TRBJ1-2 | - | TRBV30 | TGTGCCTGGAGTGTCCCGGGACAGTACGGTGGCTACACCTTC | CAWSVPGQYGGYTF
TRBD1 | TRBJ1-4 | - | TRBV29-1 | TGCAGCGCCCGACAGGGGACTAATGAAAAACTGTTTTTT | CSARQGTNEKLFF
TRBD1 | TRBJ1-2 | - | TRBV19 | TGTGCCAGTAGTATAAGGGACAGAAGTGGCTACACCTTC | CASSIRDRSGYTF
TRBD2 | TRBJ2-2 | - | TRBV19 | TGTGCCAGTAGTTTAAGTAGCGGGAGGATCGCCGGGGAGCTGTTTTTT | CASSLSSGRIAGELFF
- | TRBJ1-5 | - | TRBV6-1 | TGTGCCAGCAGTGAATTTTATAGCAATCAGCCCCAGCATTTT | CASSEFYSNQPQHF
- | TRBJ1-6 | - | TRBV5-1 | TGCGCCAGCAGCTTGGCTAGTAGCTCCTATAATTCACCCCTCCACTTT | CASSLASSSYNSPLHF
- | TRBJ1-3 | - | TRBV6-1 | TGTGCCAGCAGTGAAAGGGGCATCAACTCTGGAAACACCATATATTTT | CASSERGINSGNTIYF
- | TRBJ2-7 | few | TRBV7-3 | TGTGCCAGCAGCCTTGGGACGGGACTGGAGCAGTACTTC | CASSLGTGLEQYF
TRBD1 | TRBJ2-2 | - | TRBV18 | TGTGCCAGCTCACCAGACAGGGGGCCCACCGGGGAGCTGTTTTTT | CASSPDRGPTGELFF
- | TRBJ2-7 | - | TRBV15 | TGTGCCACCAGCACTAGCCGCAGTACCACCTACGAGCAGTACTTC | CATSTSRSTTYEQYF
- | TRBJ1-3 | once | TRBV5-6 | TGTGCCAGCAGCCCCCAGGGTATCCCTGGAAACACCATATATTTT | CASSPQGIPGNTIYF
- | TRBJ1-1 | - | TRBV5-8 | TGTGCCAGCAGCTTCCCCTCCAGTCGGACTAAGAACACTGAAGCTTTCTTT | CASSFPSSRTKNTEAFF
- | TRBJ2-7 | - | TRBV6-1 | TGTGCCAGCAAAAGACTCGACAGCTACGAGCAGTACTTC | CASKRLDSYEQYF
TRBD1 | TRBJ1-4 | - | TRBV5-1 | TGCGCCAGCAGCTTGCTCGGACAGGGAAATGAAAAACTGTTTTTT | CASSLLGQGNEKLFF
TRBD2 | TRBJ2-7 | - | TRBV7-9 | TGTGCCAGCAGCTTAGCGAAGCTGACTAGCGGGAGACAACCCTACGAGCAGTACTTC | CASSLAKLTSGRQPYEQYF
- | TRBJ2-2 | - | TRBV7-9 | TGTGCCAGCAGCGACGGACTGAACACCGGGGAGCTGTTTTTT | CASSDGLNTGELFF
- | TRBJ1-1 | - | TRBV7-9 | TGTGCCAGCAGCTTGTCCGGGGTGAACACTGAAGCTTTCTTT | CASSLSGVNTEAFF
- | TRBJ2-7 | - | TRBV4-1 | TGCGCCAGCAGCCAAGACAGGGGAAGCGAGCAGTACTTC | CASSQDRGSEQYF
- | TRBJ2-7 | - | TRBV28 | TGTGCCAGCAGTCGGCCCGGGGAGCAGTACTTC | CASSRPGEQYF
- | TRBJ1-5 | - | TRBV28 | TGTGCCAGCGACGGGGGAGGCAATCAGCCCCAGCATTTT | CASDGGGNQPQHF
- | TRBJ1-5 | - | TRBV6-6 | TGTGCCAGCAGTTACAACAGGGACAATCAGCCCCAGCATTTT | CASSYNRDNQPQHF
TRBD1 | TRBJ2-3 | - | TRBV5-1 | TGCGCCAGCAGCTTCCACAGGGGCCGTGTAAGCACAGATACGCAGTATTTT | CASSFHRGRVSTDTQYF
- | TRBJ2-7 | once | TRBV4-2 | TGTGCCAGCAGCCAGCTACGTGGGAGTGAGACCTACGAGCAGTACTTC | CASSQLRGSETYEQYF
- | TRBJ2-7 | once | TRBV28 | TGTGCCAGCAGTTACGGAGTCTACGAGCAGTACTTC | CASSYGVYEQYF
TRBD1 | TRBJ2-7 | - | TRBV19 | TGTGCCAGTAGTTCGGGACAGAACTACGAGCAGTACTTC | CASSSGQNYEQYF
TRBD2 | TRBJ2-5 | - | TRBV28 | TGTGCCAGCAGTCCGGGGGGCCCTTATACTAGCGGGAGCATTCAAGAGACCCAGTACTTC | CASSPGGPYTSGSIQETQYF
TRBD1 | TRBJ2-1 | few | TRBV19 | TGTGCCAGTAGTAGAGGACAGGTAAATGAGCAGTTCTTC | CASSRGQVNEQFF
- | TRBJ1-6 | few | TRBV9 | TGTGCCAGCAGCGACGGGGGACGGAGCTCCTATAATTCACCCCTCCACTTT | CASSDGGRSSYNSPLHF
TRBD1 | TRBJ1-1 | - | TRBV30 | TGTGCCTGGAGTGTACAGGGGCGGACTGAAGCTTTCTTT | CAWSVQGRTEAFF
TRBD1 | TRBJ2-7 | once | TRBV2 | TGTGCCAGCACTGAATGGGGACAGGGGGCCGACGAGCAGTACTTC | CASTEWGQGADEQYF
TRBD1 | TRBJ1-4 | - | TRBV28 | TGTGCCAGCAGTGTTGACAGGGGGCGCGATGAAAAACTGTTTTTT | CASSVDRGRDEKLFF
- | TRBJ2-2 | - | TRBV5-1 | TGCGCCACGGAAGGCGGAACGAACACCGGGGAGCTGTTTTTT | CATEGGTNTGELFF
TRBD2 | TRBJ2-1 | - | TRBV29-1 | TGCAGCGCAAGACGGGTACGACTAAGGGCTAGCGGAGAACTAAATGAGCAGTTCTTC | CSARRVRLRASGELNEQFF
- | TRBJ1-4 | once | TRBV6-4 | TGTGCCAGAGAAAGGACAGACCGAAATGAAAAACTGTTTTTT | CARERTDRNEKLFF
- | TRBJ2-7 | - | TRBV2 | TGTGCCAGCAGTGGGGGCGAGAGGATTTCCTACGAGCAGTACTTC | CASSGGERISYEQYF
TRBD2 | TRBJ2-7 | - | TRBV13 | TGTGCCAGCAGCTTCCGGGACAGGGGGGGGTTCTGGACTAGCGGGAGGATAGACGAGCAGTACTTC | CASSFRDRGGFWTSGRIDEQYF
TRBD1 | TRBJ1-2 | - | TRBV7-8 | TGTGCCAGCAGCTTAGGGGGACAGGGCTTTGGCTACACCTTC | CASSLGGQGFGYTF